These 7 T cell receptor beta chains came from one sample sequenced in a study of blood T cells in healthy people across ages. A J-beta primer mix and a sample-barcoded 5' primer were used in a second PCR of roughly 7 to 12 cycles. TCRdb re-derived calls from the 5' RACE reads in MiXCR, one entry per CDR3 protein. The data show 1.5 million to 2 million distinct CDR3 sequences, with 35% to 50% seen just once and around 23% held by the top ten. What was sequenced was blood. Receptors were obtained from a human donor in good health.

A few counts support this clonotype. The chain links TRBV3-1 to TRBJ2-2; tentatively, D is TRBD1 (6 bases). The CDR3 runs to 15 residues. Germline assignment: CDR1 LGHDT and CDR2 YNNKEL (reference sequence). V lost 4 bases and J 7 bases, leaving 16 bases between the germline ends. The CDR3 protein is CASSPWTEMDGELFF. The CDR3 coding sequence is TGTGCCAGCAGCCCCTGGACAGAAATGGACGGGGAGCTGTTTTTT.

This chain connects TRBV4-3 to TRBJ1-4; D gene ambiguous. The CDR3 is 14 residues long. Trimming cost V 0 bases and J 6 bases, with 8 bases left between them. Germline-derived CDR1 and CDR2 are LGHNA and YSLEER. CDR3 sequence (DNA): TGCGCCAGCAGCCAAGATTGGATAGATGAAAAACTGTTTTTT. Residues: CASSQDWIDEKLFF.

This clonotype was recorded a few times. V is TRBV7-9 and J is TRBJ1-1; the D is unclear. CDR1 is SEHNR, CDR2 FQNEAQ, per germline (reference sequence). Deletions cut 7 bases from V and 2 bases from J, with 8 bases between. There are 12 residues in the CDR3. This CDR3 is CASMSYNTEAFF. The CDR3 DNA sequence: TGTGCCAGCATGTCATACAACACTGAAGCTTTCTTT.

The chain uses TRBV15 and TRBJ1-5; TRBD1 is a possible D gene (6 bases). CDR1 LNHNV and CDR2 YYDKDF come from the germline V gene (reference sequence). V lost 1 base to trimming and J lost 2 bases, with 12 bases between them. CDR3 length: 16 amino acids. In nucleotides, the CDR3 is TGTGCCACCAGCAGAGGAGGGGGGCTGGGCAATCAGCCCCAGCATTTT. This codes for CATSRGGGLGNQPQHF.

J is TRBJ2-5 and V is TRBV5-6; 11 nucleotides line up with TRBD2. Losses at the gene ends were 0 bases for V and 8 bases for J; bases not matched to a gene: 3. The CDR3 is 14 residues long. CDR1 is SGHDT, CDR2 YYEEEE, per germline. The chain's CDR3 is CASSLVAGGPTQYF. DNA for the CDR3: TGTGCCAGCAGCTTGGTAGCGGGGGGGCCCACCCAGTACTTC.

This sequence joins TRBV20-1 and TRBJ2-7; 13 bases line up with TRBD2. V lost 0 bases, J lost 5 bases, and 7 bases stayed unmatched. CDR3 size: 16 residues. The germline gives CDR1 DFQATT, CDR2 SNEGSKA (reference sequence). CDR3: CSARETSGGLFHEQYF. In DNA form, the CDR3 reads TGCAGTGCTAGAGAGACTAGCGGGGGGCTTTTCCACGAGCAGTACTTC.

The CDR3 nucleotides read TGTGCCAGCAGCGTAGTAGCAGGGGGCGCGTATGGCTACACCTTC. Encoded protein: CASSVVAGGAYGYTF. The genes are TRBV9 and TRBJ1-2; 8 bases are shared with TRBD1. The trim removed 0 bases at V and 5 bases at J, leaving 6 bases unmatched. Germline CDR1 SGDLS, CDR2 YYNGEE. The length of the CDR3 is 15 residues.